This section outlines one TCR beta chain sequence together with its context. Sequenced by immunoSEQ multiplex PCR; TCRdb stores in-frame clones only, minus some. Among about 280,000 clones listed, around 90% were seen once. There are 15 residues in the CDR3. Trimming cost V 1 base and J 9 bases; bases outside gene matches: 11. Germline V gene sequence: CDR1 SGHRS, CDR2 YFSETQ. Donors in Cohort 3 counted as recovered after two negative PCRs, clearance, or symptom resolution. The data were taken from a study of blood T cell repertoires in COVID-19. Study-wide context: T cells, B-cell-depleted T cells, or PBMCs supplied cDNA or gDNA.

The clonotype comes from a woman in her 30s who had recovered from COVID-19. The V call is TRBV5-1, the J call TRBJ2-7; 9 positions match TRBD1. The sequencing sample was made of PBMCs or T cells enriched from blood (not recorded which). CDR3 coding DNA: TGCGCCAGCAGCTTGCGTGGGACAGGGAATCCCTGGCAGTACTTC. Translated: CASSLRGTGNPWQYF.